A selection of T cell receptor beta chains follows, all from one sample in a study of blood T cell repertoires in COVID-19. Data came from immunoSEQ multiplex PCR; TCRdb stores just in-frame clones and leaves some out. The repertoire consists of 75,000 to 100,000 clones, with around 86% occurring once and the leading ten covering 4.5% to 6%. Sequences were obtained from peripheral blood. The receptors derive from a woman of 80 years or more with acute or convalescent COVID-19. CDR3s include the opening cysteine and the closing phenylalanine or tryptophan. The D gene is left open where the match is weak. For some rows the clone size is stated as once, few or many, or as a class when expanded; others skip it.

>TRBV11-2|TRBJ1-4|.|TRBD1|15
CASSVRQGGNEKLFF
TGTGCCAGCAGTGTGAGACAGGGCGGGAATGAAAAACTGTTTTTT
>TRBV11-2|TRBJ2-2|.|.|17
CASRAREVWGTGGELFF
TGTGCCAGCAGAGCCAGGGAGGTATGGGGAACCGGCGGGGAGCTGTTTTTT
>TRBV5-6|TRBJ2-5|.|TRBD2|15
CASSFPGTRGETQYF
TGTGCCAGCAGCTTTCCCGGGACTAGAGGGGAGACCCAGTACTTC
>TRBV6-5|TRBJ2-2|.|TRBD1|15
CASRLGQGRTGELFF
TGTGCCAGCAGGCTCGGACAGGGAAGAACCGGGGAGCTGTTTTTT
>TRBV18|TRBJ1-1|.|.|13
CASSPPGRTEAFF
TGTGCCAGCTCACCACCGGGCCGGACTGAAGCTTTCTTT
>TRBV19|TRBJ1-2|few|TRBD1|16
CASRNQRTGLNYGYTF
TGTGCCAGTAGAAATCAACGGACAGGCCTTAACTATGGCTACACCTTC
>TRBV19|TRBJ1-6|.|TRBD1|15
CASSRQGAGNSPLHF
TGTGCCAGTAGTAGACAGGGGGCAGGTAATTCACCCCTCCACTTT
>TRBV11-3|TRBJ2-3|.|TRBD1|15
CASSSWQGDTDTQYF
TGTGCCAGCAGCTCGTGGCAGGGGGACACAGATACGCAGTATTTT
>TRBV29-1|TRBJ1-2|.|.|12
CSVEGGVYGYTF
TGCAGCGTTGAAGGGGGGGTCTATGGCTACACCTTC
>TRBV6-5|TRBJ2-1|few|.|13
CASTLDSDDEQFF
TGTGCCAGCACCCTCGACAGCGACGATGAGCAGTTCTTC
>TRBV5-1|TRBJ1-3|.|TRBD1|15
CASAVQGAAGNTIYF
TGCGCCAGCGCGGTACAGGGGGCTGCTGGAAACACCATATATTTT
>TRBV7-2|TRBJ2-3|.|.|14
CASSLSGGVGEQYF
TGTGCCAGCAGCTTATCAGGCGGGGTGGGGGAGCAGTATTTT
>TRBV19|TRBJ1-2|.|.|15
CASSIAGVFNYGYTF
TGTGCCAGTAGTATAGCGGGGGTCTTTAACTATGGCTACACCTTC
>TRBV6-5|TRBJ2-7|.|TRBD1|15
CASRPGTGGVYEQYF
TGTGCCAGCAGACCCGGGACAGGGGGCGTCTACGAGCAGTACTTC
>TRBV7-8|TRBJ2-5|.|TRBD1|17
CASSLVLGQVALETQYF
TGTGCCAGCAGCTTAGTCCTGGGACAGGTGGCCTTAGAGACCCAGTACTTC
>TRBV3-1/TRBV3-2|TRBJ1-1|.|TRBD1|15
CASSPRSYRGVEAFF
TGTGCCAGCAGCCCACGATCCTACAGGGGGGTTGAAGCTTTCTTT
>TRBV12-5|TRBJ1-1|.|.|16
CASGLPPGGKNTEAFF
TGTGCTAGTGGTTTGCCCCCGGGAGGTAAGAACACTGAAGCTTTCTTT
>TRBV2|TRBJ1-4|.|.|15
CASSDIRALREKLFF
TGTGCCAGCAGTGATATCAGGGCGTTACGTGAAAAACTGTTTTTT
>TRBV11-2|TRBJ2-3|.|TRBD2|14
CASSLRLAADTQYF
TGTGCCAGCAGCTTAAGACTAGCCGCAGATACGCAGTATTTT
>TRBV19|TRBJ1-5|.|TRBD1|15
CASSQTGGNNQPQHF
TGTGCCAGTAGTCAGACAGGGGGCAACAATCAGCCCCAGCATTTT
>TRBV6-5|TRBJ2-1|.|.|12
CASSDPSDEQFF
TGTGCCAGCAGCGACCCGAGCGATGAGCAGTTCTTC
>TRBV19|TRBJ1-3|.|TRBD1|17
CASSIGQGWSSGNTIYF
TGTGCCAGTAGTATCGGACAGGGCTGGAGCTCTGGAAACACCATATATTTT
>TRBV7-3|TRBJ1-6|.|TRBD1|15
CASSPTGQVGSPLHF
TGTGCCAGCAGCCCGACAGGGCAGGTGGGTTCACCCCTCCACTTT
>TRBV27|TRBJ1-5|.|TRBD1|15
CASSGTGGYVQPQHF
TGTGCCAGCAGTGGGACAGGGGGCTATGTTCAGCCCCAGCATTTT
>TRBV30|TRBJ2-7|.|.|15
CAWCPLGARGYEQYF
TGTGCCTGGTGTCCGTTAGGGGCGCGGGGCTACGAGCAGTACTTC
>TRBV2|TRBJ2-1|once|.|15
CASSGESGSYNEQFF
TGTGCCAGCAGTGGGGAAAGCGGATCCTACAATGAGCAGTTCTTC
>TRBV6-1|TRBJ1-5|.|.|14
CASSEQGGNQPQHF
TGTGCCAGCAGTGAACAGGGTGGAAATCAGCCCCAGCATTTT
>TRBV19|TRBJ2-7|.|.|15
CASSLGGGQAYEQYF
TGTGCCAGTAGCCTAGGGGGGGGACAGGCTTACGAGCAGTACTTC
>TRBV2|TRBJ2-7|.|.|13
CASSARETYEQYF
TGTGCCAGCAGTGCCAGGGAAACCTACGAGCAGTACTTC
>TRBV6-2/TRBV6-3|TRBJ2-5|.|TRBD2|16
CASSSYSGGAQETQYF
TGTGCCAGCAGTTCCTATAGCGGGGGGGCACAAGAGACCCAGTACTTC
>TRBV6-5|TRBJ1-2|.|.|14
CASALGRRNYGYTF
TGTGCCAGCGCGTTGGGCCGTAGGAACTATGGCTACACCTTC
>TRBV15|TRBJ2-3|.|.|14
CATSPASNTDTQYF
TGTGCCACCAGCCCCGCGTCGAACACAGATACGCAGTATTTT
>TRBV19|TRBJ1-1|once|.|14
CASSVRGPNTEAFF
TGTGCCAGTAGTGTGCGGGGCCCGAACACTGAAGCTTTCTTT
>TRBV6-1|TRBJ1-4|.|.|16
CASSEALNRINEKLFF
TGTGCCAGCAGTGAAGCGCTAAACAGGATCAATGAAAAACTGTTTTTT
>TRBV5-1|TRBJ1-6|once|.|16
CASSLGVGGGGSPLHF
TGCGCCAGCAGCTTGGGTGTGGGGGGAGGAGGATCACCCCTCCACTTT
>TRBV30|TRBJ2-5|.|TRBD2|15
CAWSVQRGLQETQYF
TGTGCCTGGAGTGTACAGCGGGGGCTCCAAGAGACCCAGTACTTC
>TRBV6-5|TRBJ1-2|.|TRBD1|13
CASGMVGTAGYTF
TGTGCCAGCGGAATGGTCGGGACAGCTGGCTACACCTTC
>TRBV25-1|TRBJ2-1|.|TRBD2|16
CASSVTSGHLYNEQFF
TGTGCCAGCAGTGTGACTAGCGGGCACCTTTACAATGAGCAGTTCTTC
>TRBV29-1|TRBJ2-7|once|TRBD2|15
CSVEDQTSGDLAQYF
TGCAGCGTTGAAGACCAGACTAGCGGGGACTTGGCGCAGTACTTC
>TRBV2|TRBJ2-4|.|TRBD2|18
CASSGGTSGVSTKNIQYF
TGTGCCAGCAGTGGGGGGACTAGCGGCGTCTCGACCAAAAACATTCAGTACTTC
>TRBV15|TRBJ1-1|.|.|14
CATSSLTVNTEAFF
TGTGCCACCAGCAGTTTGACAGTGAACACTGAAGCTTTCTTT
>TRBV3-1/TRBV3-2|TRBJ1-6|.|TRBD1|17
CASSQTGMTGQGSPLHF
TGTGCCAGCAGCCAAACGGGGATGACCGGACAGGGTTCACCCCTCCACTTT
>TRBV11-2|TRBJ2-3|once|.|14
CASSRDALGGTQYF
TGTGCCAGCAGCCGAGACGCGTTAGGAGGAACGCAGTATTTT
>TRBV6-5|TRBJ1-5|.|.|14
CASRTQGMGQPQHF
TGTGCCAGCAGGACTCAGGGGATGGGCCAGCCCCAGCATTTT
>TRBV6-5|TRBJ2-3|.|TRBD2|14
CASKASGYTDTQYF
TGTGCCAGCAAGGCTAGCGGATACACAGATACGCAGTATTTT
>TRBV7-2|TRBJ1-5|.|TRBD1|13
CASSYRGSQPQHF
TGTGCCAGCAGTTACAGGGGTAGTCAGCCCCAGCATTTT
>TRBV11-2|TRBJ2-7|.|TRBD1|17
CASRYIGGDRGSYEQYF
TGTGCCAGCAGATACATCGGAGGGGACAGGGGCTCCTACGAGCAGTACTTC
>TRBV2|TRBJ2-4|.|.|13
CASDSPGVSLQYF
TGTGCCAGCGACAGTCCGGGGGTCTCGCTTCAGTACTTC
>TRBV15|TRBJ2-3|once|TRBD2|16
CATSCGGWGGARTQYF
TGTGCCACCAGCTGTGGGGGGTGGGGGGGAGCAAGGACGCAGTATTTT
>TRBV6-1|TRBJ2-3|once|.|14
CASSEQGTSDTQYF
TGTGCCAGCAGTGAACAGGGTACGTCAGATACGCAGTATTTT
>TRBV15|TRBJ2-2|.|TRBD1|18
CATSRPQSRTGPAGELFF
TGTGCCACCAGCAGACCCCAAAGCAGGACAGGGCCGGCCGGGGAGCTGTTTTTT
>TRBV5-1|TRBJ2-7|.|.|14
CASKFGGGFNEQYF
TGCGCCAGCAAATTTGGAGGAGGGTTCAACGAGCAGTACTTC
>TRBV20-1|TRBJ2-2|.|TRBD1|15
CSASRTGVGTGELFF
TGCAGTGCTAGTAGGACAGGGGTGGGCACCGGGGAGCTGTTTTTT
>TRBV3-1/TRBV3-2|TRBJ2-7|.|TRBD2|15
CASSQGLAGIYEQYF
TGTGCCAGCAGCCAAGGCCTAGCGGGGATCTACGAGCAGTACTTC